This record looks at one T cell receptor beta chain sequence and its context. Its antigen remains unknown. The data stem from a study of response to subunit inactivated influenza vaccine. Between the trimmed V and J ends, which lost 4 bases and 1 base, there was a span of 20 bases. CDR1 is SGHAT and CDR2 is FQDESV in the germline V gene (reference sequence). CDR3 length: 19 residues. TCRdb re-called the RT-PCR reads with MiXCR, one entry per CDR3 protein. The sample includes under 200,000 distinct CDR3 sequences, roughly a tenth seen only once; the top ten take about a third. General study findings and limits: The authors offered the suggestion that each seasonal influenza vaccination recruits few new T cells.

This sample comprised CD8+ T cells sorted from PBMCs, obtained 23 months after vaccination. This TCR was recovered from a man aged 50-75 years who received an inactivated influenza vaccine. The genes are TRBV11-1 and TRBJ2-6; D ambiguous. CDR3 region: CASSSPFTPSYSGANVLTF. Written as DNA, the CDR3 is TGTGCCAGCAGCTCTCCCTTCACCCCTTCCTATTCTGGGGCCAACGTCCTGACTTTC.